Here is one T cell receptor (beta chain) with its context. Its antigen is as yet unknown. CDR3 size: 14 residues. CDR1 and CDR2 from the germline V gene are SGHRS and YFSETQ. Germline trimming cut 4 bases from V and 5 bases from J; bases unmatched to any gene: 7. Amplification used 60 Vbeta primers and 13 Jbeta primers. The protocol was immunoSEQ multiplex PCR, while the TCRdb copy is restricted to in-frame clones and leaves out a portion. The sample contains about 130,000 clones, 80% to 90% of which appear only once. The source of the sample is a study of cytomegalovirus exposure and HLA in healthy donors. Overall study: Within the Caucasian-associated ancestry cluster were approximately 77% of the roughly 430 genotyped donors. General study results and limits: Researchers counted 164 TCR beta chains as cytomegalovirus-associated.

Sequencing used PBMCs. This rearrangement joins TRBV5-1 to TRBJ1-2; 8 positions match TRBD1. The sequence derives from a woman aged 35 to 49 in good health and CMV-seropositive. CDR3 region: CASSPDRGPYGYTF. The CDR3, as DNA: TGCGCCAGCAGCCCTGACAGGGGTCCTTATGGCTACACCTTC.